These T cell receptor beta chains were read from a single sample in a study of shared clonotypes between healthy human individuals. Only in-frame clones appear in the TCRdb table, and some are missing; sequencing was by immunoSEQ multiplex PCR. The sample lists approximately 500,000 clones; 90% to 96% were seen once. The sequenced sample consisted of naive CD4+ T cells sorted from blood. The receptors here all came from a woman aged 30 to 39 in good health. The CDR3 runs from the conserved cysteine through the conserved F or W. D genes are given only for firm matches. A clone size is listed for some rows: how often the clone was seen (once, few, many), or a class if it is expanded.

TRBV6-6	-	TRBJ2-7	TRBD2	CASRPTSGAYEQYF	TGTGCCAGCAGACCTACTAGCGGGGCCTACGAGCAGTACTTC
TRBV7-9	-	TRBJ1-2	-	CASGGIGGYGYTF	TGTGCCAGCGGGGGAATAGGAGGCTATGGCTACACCTTC
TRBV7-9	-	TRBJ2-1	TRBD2	CASSSRGAGGQYEQFF	TGTGCCAGCAGCTCTCGTGGCGCGGGAGGGCAATATGAGCAGTTCTTC
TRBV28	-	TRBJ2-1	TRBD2	CASSLGGLAVTEQFF	TGTGCCAGCAGTTTAGGAGGCCTAGCGGTTACTGAGCAGTTCTTC
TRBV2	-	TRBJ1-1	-	CASKGNFGNTEAFF	TGTGCCAGCAAGGGGAATTTTGGGAACACTGAAGCTTTCTTT
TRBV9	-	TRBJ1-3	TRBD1	CASSLQGAGNTIYF	TGTGCCAGCAGCCTACAGGGGGCTGGAAACACCATATATTTT
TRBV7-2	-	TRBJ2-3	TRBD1	CASSLVSSGGLDTQYF	TGTGCCAGCAGCTTAGTATCTTCAGGGGGCCTAGATACGCAGTATTTT
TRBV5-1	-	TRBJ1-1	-	CASSLAQGSSTEAFF	TGCGCCAGCAGCTTGGCACAGGGTTCGAGTACTGAAGCTTTCTTT
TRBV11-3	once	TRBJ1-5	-	CASSLGTLNQPQHF	TGTGCCAGCAGCTTAGGGACACTCAATCAGCCCCAGCATTTT
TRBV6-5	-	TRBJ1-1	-	CASRRKTEAFF	TGTGCCAGCAGGAGGAAGACTGAAGCTTTCTTT
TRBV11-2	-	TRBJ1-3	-	CASSRYLPRGLGGNTIYF	TGTGCCAGCAGCCGTTACCTCCCCCGGGGGCTCGGTGGAAACACCATATATTTT
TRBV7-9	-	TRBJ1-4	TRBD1	CASTEGQGEKLFF	TGTGCCAGCACCGAGGGACAGGGCGAAAAACTGTTTTTT
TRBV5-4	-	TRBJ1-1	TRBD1	CASSLGRGQGEAFF	TGTGCCAGCAGCCTCGGGAGGGGGCAAGGTGAAGCTTTCTTT
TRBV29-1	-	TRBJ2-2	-	CSVDSGGSHTGELFF	TGCAGCGTTGATTCGGGGGGCTCCCACACCGGGGAGCTGTTTTTT
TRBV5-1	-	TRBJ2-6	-	CASRLGSARGPGANVLTF	TGCGCCAGCAGGTTGGGCTCAGCGAGGGGTCCGGGGGCCAACGTCCTGACTTTC
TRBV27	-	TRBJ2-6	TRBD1	CASRQGQPGANVLTF	TGTGCCAGTCGACAGGGGCAGCCTGGGGCCAACGTCCTGACTTTC
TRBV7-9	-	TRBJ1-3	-	CASSFEGAQGNTIYF	TGTGCCAGCAGCTTCGAAGGGGCACAGGGAAACACCATATATTTT